These 21 T cell receptor beta chains came from one sample sequenced in a study of control samples from healthy donors and cancer patients. Measured with immunoSEQ multiplex PCR; TCRdb has only the in-frame clones, and not every one. This sample has about 150,000 clones, with approximately 93% found just once. Sequences were obtained from blood. The receptor source for this set is a man aged 35 to 55 in good health.

CDR3 DNA sequence: TGTGCCAGCAGCCCGCGGACTCCCCCTAGCACAGATACGCAGTATTTT. Translating it yields CASSPRTPPSTDTQYF. The V gene is TRBV7-4, the J gene TRBJ2-3, with D perhaps matching TRBD2 (5 bases). The germline gives CDR1 SGHVT, CDR2 SQSDAQ. The ends were cut back, 5 bases at V and 0 bases at J, with 15 bases in the middle. This CDR3 contains 16 residues.

The CDR3 DNA reads as TGTGCCACCGATGAGGCCCCAGGATACGAGCAGTACTTC. Translation: CATDEAPGYEQYF. J is TRBJ2-7 and V is TRBV24-1; D uncertain. Per germline, CDR1 KGHDR and CDR2 SFDVKD. There are 13 residues in the CDR3. The V gene lost 9 bases and the J gene lost 4 bases, with 15 bases spanning the gap.

The chain combines TRBV28 with TRBJ1-5; TRBD1 aligns across 9 bases. Unmatched junction bases numbered 10, after V lost 3 bases and J lost 7 bases. From germline, CDR1 is MDHEN and CDR2 SYDVKM. There are 16 residues in the CDR3. The DNA of the CDR3 is TGTGCCAGCAGTTTGATGACAGGGGGTGATTTACAGCCCCAGCATTTT. This encodes CASSLMTGGDLQPQHF.

This chain joins TRBV27 and TRBJ2-1; weak D call: TRBD1 (6 bases). Trimming pared 5 bases from V and 3 bases from J, leaving 14 bases between. Germline loops: CDR1 MNHEY, CDR2 SMNVEV (reference sequence). The CDR3 length is 15 residues. The CDR3: CASSPEGVYYNEQFF. The DNA for the CDR3 is TGTGCCAGCAGTCCAGAGGGGGTATACTACAATGAGCAGTTCTTC.

This rearrangement joins TRBV5-1 to TRBJ1-1; possible D gene TRBD1, 5 bases. In germline, CDR1 is SGHRS, CDR2 YFSETQ. The V end was cut by 2 bases, the J end by 7 bases, with 12 bases between. The CDR3 extends over 13 amino acids. The CDR3 loop reads CASSFFGGGEAFF. CDR3 sequence (DNA): TGCGCCAGCAGCTTTTTTGGGGGAGGTGAAGCTTTCTTT.

CDR3 in DNA: TGTGCCAGCAGTTACGAAACAGGGGGAACAGATACGCAGTATTTT. It codes for CASSYETGGTDTQYF. The chain employs TRBV6-5 and TRBJ2-3; 8 bases fit TRBD1. The length of the CDR3 is 15 residues. Germline lookup yields CDR1 MNHEY and CDR2 SVGAGI. The J segment lost 3 bases and the V segment lost 2 bases, leaving 4 bases of the junction unmatched.

This chain uses TRBV30 with TRBJ1-2, with a possible D match to TRBD1 (6 bases). V lost 3 bases to trimming and J lost 6 bases, with 8 bases between them. Germline V CDR1 and CDR2: GTSNPN, SVGIG (reference sequence). This CDR3 is 11 amino acids long. CDR3 amino acids: CAWRGGDGYTF. CDR3 DNA: TGTGCCTGGAGGGGGGGCGATGGCTACACCTTC.

The chain is built from TRBV6-4 and TRBJ2-7; TRBD2 is a possible D gene (7 bases). The CDR3 is made up of 13 amino acids. Trimming stripped 3 bases from V and 6 bases from J, with 12 bases between. Germline CDR1 MRHNA, CDR2 SNTAGT. In DNA form, the CDR3 reads TGTGCCAGCAGTGAAAAGGGGGGGGCCGAGCAGTACTTC. This codes for CASSEKGGAEQYF.

This sequence joins TRBV6-2 or TRBV6-3 and TRBJ2-7; TRBD1 agrees at 8 bases. Germline V gene data show CDR1 as MNHEY and CDR2 as SVGEGT. The CDR3 has 16 residues. The trim removed 2 bases at V and 1 base at J, leaving 7 bases unmatched. The CDR3 nucleotides read TGTGCCAGCAGTTACCCCCCCACAGGGGGTTCCTACGAGCAGTACTTC. Its translation: CASSYPPTGGSYEQYF.

This clone was observed a single time. The CDR3 nucleotides read TGTGCCAGCAGCTCCGGACAGGGCGACGAGCAGTACTTC. It yields the protein CASSSGQGDEQYF. This rearrangement joins TRBV11-2 to TRBJ2-7; TRBD1 aligns across 8 bases. The CDR3 is made up of 13 amino acids. Germline CDR1 reads SGHAT; CDR2 reads FQNNGV. Trimming removed 4 bases from V and 5 bases from J; junction bases left unmatched: 4.

This clone occurred once. This rearrangement joins TRBV13 to TRBJ2-7, with D possibly matching TRBD2 (7 bases). The CDR3 is 14 residues long. V dropped 5 bases and J dropped 6 bases, with 17 bases sitting between them. Germline-derived CDR1 and CDR2 are PRHDT and FYEKMQ (reference sequence). CDR3 amino acids: CASSRGGTLPEQYF. The CDR3 DNA reads as TGTGCCAGCAGCCGCGGGGGCACACTACCCGAGCAGTACTTC.

Only one count was recorded for this clone. The chain is built from TRBV6-5 and TRBJ1-1; TRBD1 matches at 8 bases. Unmatched junction bases numbered 10, after V lost 3 bases and J lost 7 bases. This CDR3 comprises 15 residues. Germline assignment: CDR1 MNHEY and CDR2 SVGAGI. The CDR3 sequence: CASSYSRGLSNEAFF. DNA for the CDR3: TGTGCCAGCAGTTATTCCAGGGGGCTTTCAAATGAAGCTTTCTTT.

V gene TRBV19 combines with J gene TRBJ1-3; D is unclear. Trimming removed 7 bases at V and 4 bases at J, with 11 bases between. The CDR3 consists of 13 residues. Germline CDR1 LNHDA, CDR2 SQIVND (reference sequence). For the CDR3, the DNA is TGTGCCAGTATCCCACGGGTGGGAAACACCATATATTTT. Translating gives CASIPRVGNTIYF. Using reference TRBV19 and TRBJ1-3 for the parts outside the CDR3, the full variable domain is DGGITQSPKYLFRKEGQNVTLSCEQNLNHDAMYWYRQDPGQGLRLIYYSQIVNDFQKGDIAEGYSVSREKKESFPLTVTSAQKNPTAFYLCASIPRVGNTIYFGEGSWLTVV.

The J gene is TRBJ1-2, the V gene TRBV29-1; 7 bases align to TRBD1. The J segment lost 5 bases and the V segment lost 1 base, leaving 4 bases of the junction unmatched. In germline, CDR1 is SQVTM, CDR2 ANQGSEA. The CDR3 is made up of 13 amino acids. CDR3 region: CSVEVGTAYGYTF. The CDR3, as DNA: TGCAGCGTTGAAGTGGGGACAGCTTATGGCTACACCTTC.

This chain links TRBV7-9 with TRBJ1-5; D gene ambiguous. The CDR3 consists of 15 residues. V lost 1 base, J lost 0 bases, and 7 bases lay in between. From germline, CDR1 is SEHNR and CDR2 FQNEAQ (reference sequence). This CDR3 is CASSLGMDSNQPQHF. The CDR3, as DNA: TGTGCCAGCAGCTTAGGGATGGATAGCAATCAGCCCCAGCATTTT. Combining the CDR3 with reference TRBV7-9 and TRBJ1-5 gives the whole variable domain DTGVSQNPRHKITKRGQNVTFRCDPISEHNRLYWYRQTLGQGPEFLTYFQNEAQLEKSRLLSDRFSAERPKGSFSTLEIQRTEQGDSAMYLCASSLGMDSNQPQHFGDGTRLSIL.

This clone appeared a single time. The chain joins TRBV2 to TRBJ1-2, with TRBD1 identical over 8 bases. Losses at the gene ends were 0 bases for V and 3 bases for J; bases not matched to a gene: 6. The CDR3 runs 16 residues. Germline V CDR1 and CDR2: SNHLY, FYNNEI. The CDR3 loop reads CASSEAPGGDYYGYTF. CDR3 bases: TGTGCCAGCAGTGAAGCCCCAGGGGGCGATTACTATGGCTACACCTTC.

The chain links TRBV5-1 to TRBJ2-3, with 9 bases aligning to TRBD1. The CDR3 loop spans 16 amino acids. V was pared by 4 bases and J by 3 bases, with 9 bases of the junction left unmatched. Germline V gives CDR1 SGHRS, CDR2 YFSETQ. The CDR3 DNA sequence: TGCGCCAGCAGCGGACGAACAGGGGGCATTACAGATACGCAGTATTTT. Its protein product is CASSGRTGGITDTQYF.

The J gene is TRBJ1-1, the V gene TRBV27; possible D gene TRBD1, 6 bases. The germline gives CDR1 MNHEY, CDR2 SMNVEV (reference sequence). V lost 6 bases to trimming and J lost 1 base, with 15 bases between them. The CDR3 is 15 residues long. Here the CDR3 reads CASRGLTGPNTEAFF. The CDR3 nucleotides are TGTGCCAGCAGAGGGCTTACAGGGCCGAACACTGAAGCTTTCTTT.

As to this clone: This sample also contains other DNA sequences that code for the same CDR3. V usage is TRBV3-1 (or the pseudogene TRBV3-2) and J usage is TRBJ1-5; a possible D gene is TRBD1 (5 bases). This CDR3 comprises 13 residues. Trimming cost V 4 bases and J 3 bases, with 7 bases left between them. The V gene's germline CDR1 is LGHDT and CDR2 YNNKEL (reference sequence). The CDR3 DNA reads as TGTGCCAGCAGCCGGGGCGACAATCAGCCCCAGCATTTT. Protein: CASSRGDNQPQHF.

The chain is built from TRBV27 and TRBJ1-3, with a possible D match to TRBD1 (6 bases). The CDR3 is 15 amino acids. Germline values: CDR1 MNHEY, CDR2 SMNVEV (reference sequence). Trimming cost V 6 bases and J 4 bases, with 16 bases left between them. CDR3 in DNA: TGTGCCAGCAGCAGGGCGGGGGCAGGGGGAAACACCATATATTTT. It yields the protein CASSRAGAGGNTIYF.

V gene TRBV28 combines with J gene TRBJ1-4; D gene unclear. Trimming cost V 5 bases and J 4 bases, with 8 bases left between them. Germline V lookup: CDR1 MDHEN, CDR2 SYDVKM. This CDR3 is 13 amino acids long. The CDR3 spells CASSLTHNEKLFF. Written as DNA, the CDR3 is TGTGCCAGCAGTCTTACCCATAATGAAAAACTGTTTTTT.